These 14 T cell receptor beta chains originate from one sample sequenced in a study of blood T cell repertoires in COVID-19. Assay used: immunoSEQ multiplex PCR; TCRdb lists only in-frame clones, some missing. The profile shows roughly 130,000 clones, over 75% of them singletons. What was sequenced was peripheral blood. These receptor sequences come from a woman aged 55-69 years with acute or convalescent COVID-19.

In nucleotides, the CDR3 is TGCAGTGCTAGTGAGGGCACGAACTATGGCTACACCTTC. Translation gives CSASEGTNYGYTF. V is TRBV20-1 and J is TRBJ1-2; no definite D call. CDR1 is DFQATT, CDR2 SNEGSKA, per germline (reference sequence). Trimming shortened V by 3 bases and J by 2 bases, and 10 bases separated the two germline ends. The CDR3 has 13 amino acids.

The chain links TRBV27 to TRBJ2-7, with D possibly being TRBD1 (6 bases). The CDR3 is made up of 15 amino acids. Trimming pared 8 bases from V and 0 bases from J, leaving 17 bases between. Germline V lookup: CDR1 MNHEY, CDR2 SMNVEV (reference sequence). The CDR3 DNA is TGTGCCAGCGGGACATCGGGACGGAGCTCCTACGAGCAGTACTTC. Encoded protein: CASGTSGRSSYEQYF.

V usage is TRBV7-3 and J usage is TRBJ2-1; D possibly corresponds to TRBD2 (6 bases). The V end lost 4 bases, the J end lost 6 bases, and 16 bases lay between the germline ends. The germline gives CDR1 SGHTA, CDR2 FQGTGA. The CDR3 consists of 15 residues. The CDR3 sequence is CASSSVSGERNEQFF. The DNA for the CDR3 is TGTGCCAGCAGCTCCGTATCGGGAGAGCGCAATGAGCAGTTCTTC.

The sample holds a few counts of this clone. V gene TRBV15 combines with J gene TRBJ2-1; perhaps TRBD2 as D (7 bases). The CDR3 spans 18 residues. CDR1 and CDR2 from the germline V gene are LNHNV and YYDKDF (reference sequence). Trimming removed 3 bases from V and 0 bases from J, with 18 bases in between. CDR3 sequence (DNA): TGTGCCACCAGCAGGGGGGGGAACCAGGGGAGCTCCTACAATGAGCAGTTCTTC. Translating it yields CATSRGGNQGSSYNEQFF.

This clone was detected once. The CDR3 loop reads CSARAYGYTF. For the CDR3, the DNA is TGCAGTGCTAGGGCCTATGGCTACACCTTC. This chain connects TRBV20-1 to TRBJ1-2, with unresolved D. The V gene lost 3 bases and the J gene lost 4 bases, with 3 bases spanning the gap. CDR3 length: 10 amino acids. The germline V gene encodes CDR1 DFQATT and CDR2 SNEGSKA (reference sequence).

The V gene is TRBV7-6, the J gene TRBJ2-5; D remains unclear. The V end lost 7 bases, the J end lost 2 bases, and 11 bases lay between the germline ends. This CDR3 contains 13 residues. CDR1 is SGHVS and CDR2 is FNYEAQ in the germline V gene. CDR3 DNA: TGTGCCAGCAACATACAGCCTCAAGAGACCCAGTACTTC. It specifies CASNIQPQETQYF.

The J gene is TRBJ2-2, the V gene TRBV6-1; D is perhaps TRBD1 (6 bases). V dropped 6 bases and J dropped 5 bases, with 16 bases sitting between them. The CDR3 runs to 15 residues. CDR1 is MNHNS and CDR2 is SASEGT in the germline V gene. The CDR3 is CASSNDGTSTGELFF. The CDR3 DNA reads TGTGCCAGCAGCAATGATGGGACATCGACCGGGGAGCTGTTTTTT.

The CDR3 loop is CASSAARQETQYF. The CDR3 coding sequence is TGTGCCAGCAGTGCTGCCAGACAAGAGACCCAGTACTTC. V gene TRBV2 combines with J gene TRBJ2-5; D is unclear. Trimming took 4 bases from V and 2 from J, leaving 8 bases between them. This CDR3 region has 13 residues. From germline, CDR1 is SNHLY and CDR2 FYNNEI.

This chain uses TRBV19 with TRBJ2-2; 9 positions agree with TRBD1. This CDR3 contains 14 residues. V lost 7 bases and J lost 4; bases outside the gene matches: 4. The germline gives CDR1 LNHDA, CDR2 SQIVND (reference sequence). CDR3 nucleotide sequence: TGTGCCAGTAAAGGGGACAGGGCCACCGGGGAGCTGTTTTTT. This sequence encodes CASKGDRATGELFF.

The V gene is TRBV29-1, the J gene TRBJ2-2; maybe TRBD2 (6 bases). V was trimmed by 5 bases and J by 0 bases, leaving 10 bases between them. The germline V gene encodes CDR1 SQVTM and CDR2 ANQGSEA. This CDR3 comprises 14 residues. CDR3 DNA: TGCAGCGTTCGGCGGGGAGCGAACACCGGGGAGCTGTTTTTT. Its translation is CSVRRGANTGELFF.

The CDR3 DNA follows: TGCAGCGCCCAAAGGGACTGGGGCACTGAAGCTTTCTTT. It specifies CSAQRDWGTEAFF. The V call is TRBV29-1, the J call TRBJ1-1, with a weak D call TRBD1 (5 bases). The CDR3 length is 13 residues. V gave up 7 bases and J gave up 4 bases, with 16 bases separating them. Germline-derived CDR1 and CDR2 are SQVTM and ANQGSEA.

This rearrangement joins TRBV18 to TRBJ2-3; 9 bases fit TRBD1. The CDR3 consists of 15 residues. The germline V gene encodes CDR1 KGHSH and CDR2 LQKENI. The V segment lost 2 bases and the J segment 1 base; nucleotides outside the gene matches: 1. The CDR3 spells CASSPWDRGTDTQYF. Written as DNA, the CDR3 is TGTGCCAGCTCACCATGGGACAGGGGCACAGATACGCAGTATTTT.

The rearrangement joins TRBV24-1 to TRBJ2-5; 14 nucleotides align to TRBD2. The germline CDR1 and CDR2 sequences are KGHDR and SFDVKD. This CDR3 comprises 17 residues. V trimming: 3 bases; J trimming: 5 bases; junction bases outside the gene matches: 7. The CDR3 sequence is CATSDPRLAGGLETQYF. DNA for the CDR3: TGTGCCACCAGTGATCCCCGACTAGCGGGAGGGCTGGAGACCCAGTACTTC.

V is TRBV18 and J is TRBJ1-6, with a tentative D call TRBD1 (6 bases). CDR1 KGHSH and CDR2 LQKENI come from the germline V gene. V was pared by 2 bases and J by 9 bases, with 17 bases between. This CDR3 is built from 16 residues. DNA for the CDR3: TGTGCCAGCTCACCAAGGGACACCAGGTCGGGTTCACCCCTCCACTTT. It yields the protein CASSPRDTRSGSPLHF.